Detailed here is one T cell receptor beta chain. What it binds is unknown. Stable disease denoted Graves' hyperthyroidism without ophthalmopathy progression within 18 months. Patients were aged 18 to 65, had disease duration under 2 months, and had newly diagnosed hyperthyroidism. In making diagnoses, clinical symptoms, serum thyroxine and TRAb, thyroid ultrasound and orbital computed tomography were all used. The data were taken from a study of T cells in Graves' hyperthyroidism and ophthalmopathy. Study-wide results and limits: Ophthalmopathy was separated from stable hyperthyroidism by a 13 V-J model.

Researchers amplified the TCR beta CDR3 regions from RNA transcripts. HTBI primers were used for first-round RT-PCR of the TCR CDR3. TCRdb itself ran the multiplex PCR reads through MiXCR, one entry per CDR3 protein. The top ten hold 3.8% of the sample, which has fewer than 700,000 distinct CDR3 sequences, roughly 16% seen once. Germline-derived CDR1 and CDR2 are DFQATT and SNEGSKA (reference sequence). With 6 bases removed from V and 3 bases from J, the gap between germline ends came to 9 bases. The CDR3 sequence is 12 residues long. The J gene is TRBJ1-5, the V gene TRBV20-1; no firm D call. This clonotype was obtained from a young woman with Graves' hyperthyroidism. Sequencing was performed on blood. The CDR3 DNA follows: TGCAGTGCGCCCTTACTCAATCAGCCCCAGCATTTT. Amino acid sequence: CSAPLLNQPQHF.